The following is a T cell receptor beta chain sequence with its context. Its cognate antigen is unknown. This entry comes from a study of T cells after yellow fever vaccination. For the study at large: When fractions had low cell numbers, they were prepared with SMART-Seq v4 Ultra Low Input.

Whole-study findings and limits: Researchers report a weaker secondary response that nonetheless peaked faster, day 5 versus 15. Repertoires sorted by FACS could include abundant clonotypes that are contaminants from the bulk population. The CD4 and CD8 compartments had a small share of their clonotypes in common.

TCRdb redid the calling of the 5' RACE reads with MiXCR, one entry per CDR3 protein. The data hold more than 300,000 distinct CDR3 sequences, with over 3.5% observed a single time. The source was PBMCs, collected 15 days after the yellow fever booster vaccination. The clonotype was recovered from a man aged 18 to 30 who received the YFV17D yellow fever vaccine.

CDR3 region: CATSDPQGFYSNQPQHF. The CDR3 DNA is TGTGCCACCAGTGATCCTCAGGGGTTTTATAGCAATCAGCCCCAGCATTTT. The chain has TRBV24-1 and TRBJ1-5, with D perhaps matching TRBD1 (6 bases). The CDR3 runs to 17 residues. Trimming took 3 bases from V and 0 from J, leaving 14 bases between them. CDR1 KGHDR and CDR2 SFDVKD come from the germline V gene.